This T cell receptor beta chain comes out of a study of identical twins. As for this clonotype: Its specificity is not known.

Study-level results: Memory repertoires lacked the insertion deficit that abundant cord blood beta clonotypes showed. Without tracking the same donors, conclusions rested on cross-sectional statistical analysis.

Using its own MiXCR run on the 5' RACE reads, TCRdb lists one record per CDR3 protein. The sample includes 200,000 to 250,000 distinct CDR3 sequences, around 8% of them seen just once. The V segment lost 1 base and the J segment 2 bases; nucleotides outside the gene matches: 7. This CDR3 is built from 17 residues. CDR1 is SGHTA and CDR2 is FQGTGA in the germline V gene. This same sample was also taken into another study, of yellow fever vaccine responses in identical twins. This second report adds: Twins' vaccine T cell response reportedly gave the appearance of partial convergence and partial personalization.

The chain employs TRBV7-3 and TRBJ2-3, with 9 bases that match TRBD2. This TCR derives from a woman under 30 in good health. The sequenced sample was memory (CD45RO+) T cells sorted from blood. Written as DNA, the CDR3 is TGTGCCAGCAGCTTAAGGCCTAGCGGGGAAAACACAGATACGCAGTATTTT. This sequence encodes CASSLRPSGENTDTQYF.